Given below is one TCR beta chain in context. The antigen is not known. The sample comes from a study of graft-versus-host responses after intestinal transplantation. Study information: Recipients were given multivisceral, liver-intestinal, or isolated intestinal transplants. Tacrolimus plus steroids were given to all recipients for about three years, preceded by anti-thymocyte globulin induction.

Between the trimmed V and J ends, which lost 4 bases and 2 bases, there was a span of 23 bases. CDR1 is SGHRS, CDR2 YFSETQ, per germline. This CDR3 is built from 18 residues. The protocol was immunoSEQ multiplex PCR, while the TCRdb copy is restricted to in-frame clones and leaves out a portion. The sample includes 50,000 to 80,000 clones, approximately 91% of them seen just once. General study results and limits: Early HvG declines after transplant were associated with peak circulating GvH clone levels. Recipient marrow harbored GvH clones, some of which surfaced first in ileum or blood.

This chain joins TRBV5-1 and TRBJ2-3, with a possible D match to TRBD2 (5 bases). The receptor comes from a human donor who was the organ donor for an intestinal transplant. This sample comprised unstimulated CD8+ T cells sorted from spleen or lymph node cells, obtained before transplant. The CDR3 region is CASSITGGLLMATDTQYF. The CDR3 DNA is TGCGCCAGCAGCATTACCGGAGGCCTCCTTATGGCCACAGATACGCAGTATTTT.